The 13 T cell receptor beta chains below come from one sample, sequenced in a study of cytomegalovirus exposure and HLA in healthy donors. The study ran its PCR with 60 Vbeta and 13 Jbeta primers. Assay used: immunoSEQ multiplex PCR; TCRdb lists only in-frame clones, some missing. The sample yields over 85,000 clones, 70% to 90% seen once. Input material: PBMCs. These receptor sequences come from a man in his forties or fifties in good health and CMV-seronegative.

The chain has TRBV6-5 and TRBJ2-7; maybe TRBD2 (6 bases). Per the germline V gene, CDR1 is MNHEY and CDR2 is SVGAGI. Trimming left V 0 bases short and J 6 bases short, with 12 bases between. The CDR3 consists of 14 residues. The CDR3: CASSYSRGSGEQYF. The CDR3, as DNA: TGTGCCAGCAGTTACTCGCGGGGCTCGGGCGAGCAGTACTTC.

The rearrangement links TRBV27 to TRBJ1-2, with 7 bases fitting TRBD1. The V segment lost 5 bases and the J segment 2 bases; nucleotides outside the gene matches: 11. This CDR3 is built from 16 residues. The germline V gene encodes CDR1 MNHEY and CDR2 SMNVEV (reference sequence). CDR3 DNA: TGTGCCAGCAGTCACTTGACAGGGCTGAGGAACTATGGCTACACCTTC. Encoded protein: CASSHLTGLRNYGYTF.

J is TRBJ2-1 and V is TRBV5-1; TRBD2 agrees at 10 bases. The CDR3 contains 16 residues. The V and J ends lost 4 bases and 8 bases, in that order; junction bases with no gene match: 12. Per germline, CDR1 SGHRS and CDR2 YFSETQ. CDR3 sequence reads: CASSPVASGGPHEQFF. CDR3 sequence (DNA): TGCGCCAGCAGCCCTGTTGCTAGCGGGGGCCCCCATGAGCAGTTCTTC.

The J gene is TRBJ2-7, the V gene TRBV10-3; D possibly corresponds to TRBD1 (5 bases). This CDR3 contains 12 residues. The germline V and J ends were trimmed by 9 bases and 2 bases, with 11 bases remaining between them. Germline V gives CDR1 ENHRY, CDR2 SYGVKD. The chain's CDR3 is CAILTETYEQYF. CDR3 nucleotide sequence: TGTGCCATTTTGACAGAGACCTACGAGCAGTACTTC.

The rearrangement uses TRBV7-2 and TRBJ2-5; tentative D call: TRBD2 (5 bases). The CDR3 is 18 residues long. The germline V gene encodes CDR1 SGHTA and CDR2 FQGNSA. Trimming took off 2 bases at V and 4 bases at J, with 23 bases between the two ends. DNA of the CDR3: TGTGCCAGCAGCTTAAGGACTTCCAGCAAAGGAGGCCCAGAGACCCAGTACTTC. Translated, it gives CASSLRTSSKGGPETQYF.

J is TRBJ1-6 and V is TRBV30; a possible D gene is TRBD1 (5 bases). From germline, CDR1 is GTSNPN and CDR2 SVGIG (reference sequence). The CDR3 loop spans 13 amino acids. Trimming removed 1 base from V and 8 bases from J, with 9 bases in between. In nucleotides, the CDR3 is TGTGCCTGGAGTGATGGGGCCGATTCACCCCTCCACTTT. Translating it yields CAWSDGADSPLHF.

This clone has more than one count but fewer than ten. This chain joins TRBV5-6 and TRBJ1-2; no clear D gene. CDR1 and CDR2 (germline): SGHDT, YYEEEE. V was trimmed by 3 bases and J by 7 bases, leaving 10 bases between them. The CDR3 covers 12 residues. For the CDR3, the DNA is TGTGCCAGCAGCTACACCCGGGGTGGCTACACCTTC. This codes for CASSYTRGGYTF.

A note on this clone: At one end the junction does not follow the germline gene, possibly because of a read error. The chain links TRBV7-9 to TRBJ2-2; D may be TRBD2 (5 bases). The CDR3 loop spans 16 amino acids. Germline loops: CDR1 SEHNR, CDR2 FQNEAQ (reference sequence). Here the CDR3 reads CSSSRPALGETGELFF. CDR3 sequence (DNA): TGTTCCAGCAGCCGACCAGCCCTTGGGGAGACCGGGGAGCTGTTTTTT. The whole variable domain, filled in from reference TRBV7-9 and TRBJ2-2, reads DTGVSQNPRHKITKRGQNVTFRCDPISEHNRLYWYRQTLGQGPEFLTYFQNEAQLEKSRLLSDRFSAERPKGSFSTLEIQRTEQGDSAMYLCSSSRPALGETGELFFGEGSRLTVL.

The rearrangement joins TRBV2 to TRBJ2-3; 10 bases map to TRBD1. Per the germline V gene, CDR1 is SNHLY and CDR2 is FYNNEI. V lost 6 bases to trimming and J lost 2 bases; unmatched junction nucleotides: 8. This CDR3 spans 16 amino acids. The CDR3 DNA sequence: TGTGCCAGCAGAATCCTGGACAGGGGGGCCACAGATACGCAGTATTTT. Translating it yields CASRILDRGATDTQYF.

The V gene is TRBV7-3, the J gene TRBJ1-1; the match to TRBD1 covers 10 bases. The CDR3 totals 16 residues. Per germline, CDR1 SGHTA and CDR2 FQGTGA. The junction had 8 bases not matched to a gene; V was cut back by 3 bases and J by 4 bases. CDR3 sequence (DNA): TGTGCCAGCAGCTTGGGGACAGGGGAATTAGGCACTGAAGCTTTCTTT. Protein sequence: CASSLGTGELGTEAFF.

This chain joins TRBV2 and TRBJ1-2; 9 nucleotides align to TRBD1. The ends lost 5 bases at V and 4 bases at J; junction bases unmatched: 5. The CDR3 consists of 14 residues. Germline CDR1 SNHLY, CDR2 FYNNEI. The CDR3 protein is CASSRTGASYGYTF. CDR3 DNA sequence: TGTGCCAGCAGTAGGACAGGGGCAAGCTATGGCTACACCTTC.

This chain joins TRBV11-1 and TRBJ1-4; D ambiguous. Trimming shortened V by 5 bases and J by 0 bases, and 7 bases separated the two germline ends. CDR3 size: 14 residues. Germline V CDR1 and CDR2: SGHAT, FQDESV (reference sequence). CDR3 amino acids: CASSPGATNEKLFF. The CDR3 region has the DNA TGTGCCAGCAGCCCGGGTGCAACTAATGAAAAACTGTTTTTT.

The gene calls are TRBV7-3 and TRBJ2-2; D unclear. In germline, CDR1 is SGHTA, CDR2 FQGTGA. CDR3 size: 14 residues. Trimming stripped 5 bases from V and 4 bases from J, with 11 bases between. The CDR3 region has the DNA TGTGCCAGCAGCCATCGTGACTTCACCGGGGAGCTGTTTTTT. Translation gives CASSHRDFTGELFF.